This paragraph reports one TCR beta chain. These data belong to a study of cytomegalovirus exposure and HLA in healthy donors. This CDR3 region has 16 residues. Per germline, CDR1 SGHTA and CDR2 FQGNSA. The V end lost 1 base, the J end lost 6 bases, and 18 bases lay between the germline ends. Sequencing used immunoSEQ multiplex PCR; TCRdb keeps in-frame clones, though not all of them. This repertoire shows 65,000 to 90,000 clones, 85% to 90% found once; its top ten account for 3% to 4.5%. Specimen: PBMCs. The clonotype comes from a young woman in good health and CMV-seropositive. The genes are TRBV7-2 and TRBJ1-2; D is unclear. The CDR3 protein is CASSLDSFGQLNGYTF. CDR3 in DNA: TGTGCCAGCAGCTTAGATTCTTTTGGGCAGCTGAATGGCTACACCTTC.